Listed here are 23 T cell receptor beta chains from one sample, sequenced in a study of blood T cell repertoires in COVID-19. Produced via immunoSEQ multiplex PCR; TCRdb's table is partial and in-frame only. There are over 25,000 clones in the sample; more than 70% occur only once, and approximately 7% lies in the top ten. The sequencing sample was made of peripheral blood. These receptors all come from a human donor in a cohort sampled during active COVID-19.

This chain links TRBV10-3 with TRBJ2-7; TRBD2 matches 12 bases. CDR1 and CDR2 from the germline V gene are ENHRY and SYGVKD. CDR3 length: 15 residues. J gave up 4 bases and V 2 bases, and 3 bases lay outside the gene matches. CDR3 nucleotides: TGTGCCATCAGTGAGGGACTAGCGGGAATGTACGAGCAGTACTTC. This sequence encodes CAISEGLAGMYEQYF.

The chain joins TRBV9 to TRBJ1-2; 10 nucleotides align to TRBD1. Germline assignment: CDR1 SGDLS and CDR2 YYNGEE. Losses at the gene ends were 0 bases for V and 6 bases for J; bases not matched to a gene: 2. This CDR3 contains 14 residues. The CDR3 loop is CASSVDGQGDGYTF. The CDR3, as DNA: TGTGCCAGCAGCGTAGACGGACAGGGGGATGGCTACACCTTC.

The chain carries TRBV7-6 and TRBJ1-1; 7 bases line up with TRBD1. The V gene end was trimmed by 3 bases and the J gene end by 5 bases; junction bases not matched to a gene: 12. Germline V gives CDR1 SGHVS, CDR2 FNYEAQ. The CDR3 contains 16 residues. CDR3 amino acids: CASSFERDRAGTEAFF. CDR3 coding DNA: TGTGCCAGCAGCTTTGAAAGAGACAGGGCAGGTACTGAAGCTTTCTTT.

The chain joins TRBV2 to TRBJ1-6; D gene unclear. The V and J ends lost 7 bases and 7 bases respectively, with 17 bases between them. This CDR3 contains 15 residues. The germline V gene has CDR1 SNHLY and CDR2 FYNNEI. For the CDR3, the DNA is TGTGCCAGCATCCTGCTGGCATCGGGAAATTCACCCCTCCACTTT. Protein: CASILLASGNSPLHF.

This chain connects TRBV11-2 to TRBJ2-1; D ambiguous. Per germline, CDR1 SGHAT and CDR2 FQNNGV. Deletions cut 1 base from V and 6 bases from J, with 13 bases between. The CDR3 has 15 amino acids. The CDR3 spells CASSLGLTIVNEQFF. CDR3 DNA: TGTGCCAGCAGCTTAGGACTTACGATCGTCAATGAGCAGTTCTTC.

This rearrangement joins TRBV21-1 to TRBJ1-5. TRBV21-1 is designated a pseudogene. This CDR3 spans 16 amino acids. The DNA of the CDR3 is TGTGCCAGCAGCGTCGGGAGGGGACAGCCGGATCAGCCCCAGCATTTT. It specifies CASSVGRGQPDQPQHF.

The V and J genes are TRBV7-2 and TRBJ2-2; tentatively, D is TRBD2 (5 bases). Germline V gene lookup returns CDR1 SGHTA and CDR2 FQGNSA. The CDR3 has 16 residues. Trimming took off 2 bases at V and 6 bases at J, with 16 bases between the two ends. CDR3 sequence (DNA): TGTGCCAGCAGCTTAAAGGGAGCGCTCCAGCCCGGGGAGCTGTTTTTT. Protein sequence: CASSLKGALQPGELFF.

J is TRBJ1-5 and V is TRBV7-8; 7 bases are a match to TRBD1. The CDR3 runs 16 residues. Losses at the gene ends were 8 bases for V and 1 base for J; bases not matched to a gene: 11. Per the germline V gene, CDR1 is SGHVS and CDR2 is FQNEAQ. CDR3 nucleotide sequence: TGTGCCAGCCGCCTTGACAGGGAGTGGAGCAATCAGCCCCAGCATTTT. Translation: CASRLDREWSNQPQHF.

The chain carries TRBV7-8 and TRBJ1-5; D perhaps matches TRBD1 (5 bases). The CDR3 spans 14 residues. V dropped 0 bases and J dropped 15 bases, with 18 bases sitting between them. Per the germline V gene, CDR1 is SGHVS and CDR2 is FQNEAQ. The CDR3 nucleotides are TGTGCCAGCAGCTTAGCGGGGGGGTCTCTCAACACGCATTTT. This translates into CASSLAGGSLNTHF.

The rearrangement uses TRBV6-1 and TRBJ2-7; the match to TRBD1 covers 9 bases. V shed 1 base, J shed 3 bases, and the junction held 7 bases outside the gene matches. This CDR3 is built from 16 residues. The germline CDR1 and CDR2 sequences are MNHNS and SASEGT. In DNA form, the CDR3 reads TGTGCCAGCAGTGAAGTTCTACAGGGGGCAATCTACGAGCAGTACTTC. It yields the protein CASSEVLQGAIYEQYF.

This clone showed up just once. The rearrangement links TRBV10-2 to TRBJ1-4; D unresolved. The CDR3 sequence is 15 residues long. Trimming removed 3 bases from V and 3 bases from J, with 11 bases in between. Germline assignment: CDR1 WSHSY and CDR2 SAAADI. CDR3 sequence: CASSDPGKANEKLFF. CDR3 coding DNA: TGCGCCAGCAGTGACCCCGGGAAAGCTAATGAAAAACTGTTTTTT.

The chain uses TRBV18 and TRBJ1-1, with TRBD1 matching 8 bases. Trimming removed 6 bases from V and 4 bases from J; junction bases left unmatched: 10. CDR3 length equals 15 residues. CDR1 is KGHSH, CDR2 LQKENI, per germline. CDR3 sequence reads: CASSRQGTRGTEAFF. DNA of the CDR3: TGTGCCAGCTCCCGACAGGGGACCAGGGGCACTGAAGCTTTCTTT.

The chain joins TRBV9 to TRBJ2-1, with 7 bases lining up with TRBD2. This CDR3 is 15 amino acids long. The germline V gene encodes CDR1 SGDLS and CDR2 YYNGEE. The J segment lost 5 bases and the V segment lost 2 bases, leaving 7 bases of the junction unmatched. The CDR3 nucleotides are TGTGCCAGCAGCGTTAGGTCTAGCGGAGACAATGAGCAGTTCTTC. Translated: CASSVRSSGDNEQFF.

The J gene is TRBJ1-2, the V gene TRBV10-3, with TRBD1 identical over 8 bases. Germline CDR1 reads ENHRY; CDR2 reads SYGVKD. The CDR3 totals 13 residues. V was clipped by 6 bases and J by 6 bases; unmatched bases: 6. CDR3 nucleotides: TGTGCCATCAGGCCGACAGGGGAGGATGGCTACACCTTC. Translation: CAIRPTGEDGYTF.

This clone came up a few times. The V gene is TRBV7-9, the J gene TRBJ2-5; 9 positions match TRBD1. Per germline, CDR1 SEHNR and CDR2 FQNEAQ (reference sequence). J was trimmed by 5 bases and V by 2 bases; bases with no gene match: 6. CDR3 length equals 15 residues. DNA of the CDR3: TGTGCCAGCAGCTTACGGGACAGGGCGGGGGAGACCCAGTACTTC. This gives the protein CASSLRDRAGETQYF.

The chain has TRBV2 and TRBJ2-7, with TRBD2 matching 15 bases. The junction had 11 bases not matched to a gene; V was cut back by 6 bases and J by 2 bases. The CDR3 runs 18 residues. Germline V gives CDR1 SNHLY, CDR2 FYNNEI. The CDR3 loop is CASSGLAGGSRAPYEQYF. The CDR3 DNA reads as TGTGCCAGCAGCGGACTAGCGGGAGGGTCACGAGCCCCCTACGAGCAGTACTTC.

The chain employs TRBV19 and TRBJ2-5, with D perhaps TRBD2 (6 bases). Looked up from germline, CDR1 is LNHDA and CDR2 is SQIVND (reference sequence). The CDR3 runs to 14 residues. V was cut by 7 bases and J by 4 bases, with 16 bases left in between. As DNA, the CDR3 is TGTGCCAGTACCTCACTAGTGGGAGGAGAGACCCAGTACTTC. This sequence encodes CASTSLVGGETQYF.

V is TRBV9 and J is TRBJ2-3; 7 bases are shared with TRBD2. CDR3 length: 15 amino acids. The J segment lost 6 bases and the V segment lost 0 bases, leaving 7 bases of the junction unmatched. Germline CDR1 SGDLS, CDR2 YYNGEE. CDR3 bases: TGTGCCAGCAGCGTAGGGTCGGGGGGTCAGGATACGCAGTATTTT. This gives the protein CASSVGSGGQDTQYF. The full variable domain, its missing parts supplied by reference TRBV9 and TRBJ2-3, is DSGVTQTPKHLITATGQRVTLRCSPRSGDLSVYWYQQSLDQGLQFLIQYYNGEERAKGNILERFSAQQFPDLHSELNLSSLELGDSALYFCASSVGSGGQDTQYFGPGTRLTVL.

This chain connects TRBV6-6 to TRBJ2-7; 10 bases match TRBD1. V gave up 5 bases and J gave up 4 bases; unmatched junction bases: 14. Germline V gene sequence: CDR1 MNHNY, CDR2 SVGAGI (reference sequence). This CDR3 has 17 amino acids. In DNA, the CDR3 is TGTGCCAGCAGTCCCCCCCGGGGGGGACAGGGGTTGTACGAGCAGTACTTC. This gives the protein CASSPPRGGQGLYEQYF.

This sequence joins TRBV18 and TRBJ2-2; D may be TRBD2 (5 bases). Trimming stripped 8 bases from V and 0 bases from J, with 16 bases between. Germline CDR1 KGHSH, CDR2 LQKENI. CDR3 size: 16 residues. CDR3 bases: TGTGCCAGCGCCCCCCTTAGCGTTACGAACACCGGGGAGCTGTTTTTT. Translated: CASAPLSVTNTGELFF.

V and J are TRBV28 and TRBJ2-2; D gene unclear. With 6 bases removed from V and 0 bases from J, the gap between germline ends came to 5 bases. The germline V gene has CDR1 MDHEN and CDR2 SYDVKM. The CDR3 is made up of 13 amino acids. CDR3 sequence reads: CASRASNTGELFF. CDR3 in DNA: TGTGCCAGCAGAGCTTCGAACACCGGGGAGCTGTTTTTT.

The gene calls are TRBV27 and TRBJ2-2; the match to TRBD1 covers 9 bases. The CDR3 has 14 amino acids. Germline V lookup: CDR1 MNHEY, CDR2 SMNVEV (reference sequence). Trimming took 3 bases from V and 8 from J; bases not matched to a gene: 4. CDR3 amino acids: CASSLDRGVGELFF. The CDR3 nucleotides are TGTGCCAGCAGTTTGGACAGGGGAGTTGGGGAGCTGTTTTTT.

V is TRBV28 and J is TRBJ2-1; 7 nucleotides line up with TRBD1. The CDR3 loop spans 14 amino acids. CDR1 MDHEN and CDR2 SYDVKM come from the germline V gene. The J segment lost 6 bases and the V segment lost 6 bases, leaving 8 bases of the junction unmatched. The CDR3 DNA follows: TGTGCCAGCAGAGAGACAGGGTGGGGCAATGAGCAGTTCTTC. This translates into CASRETGWGNEQFF. Drawing the rest from reference TRBV28 and TRBJ2-1, the complete variable domain is DVKVTQSSRYLVKRTGEKVFLECVQDMDHENMFWYRQDPGLGLRLIYFSYDVKMKEKGDIPEGYSVSREKKERFSLILESASTNQTSMYLCASRETGWGNEQFFGPGTRLTVL.